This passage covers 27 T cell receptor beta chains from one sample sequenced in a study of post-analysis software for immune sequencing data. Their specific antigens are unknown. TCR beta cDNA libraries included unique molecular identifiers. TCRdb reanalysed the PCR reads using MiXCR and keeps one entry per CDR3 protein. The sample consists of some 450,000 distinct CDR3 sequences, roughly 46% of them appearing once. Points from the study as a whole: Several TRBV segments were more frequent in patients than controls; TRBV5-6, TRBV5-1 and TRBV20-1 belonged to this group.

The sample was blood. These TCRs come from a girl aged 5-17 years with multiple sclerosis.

CDR3 residues: CASSYQNTGELFF. CDR3 nucleotide sequence: TGTGCCAGCAGTTACCAGAACACCGGGGAGCTGTTTTTT. V is TRBV6-6 and J is TRBJ2-2, with D uncertain. This CDR3 has 13 residues. V lost 2 bases, J lost 1 base, and 2 bases lay in between. The germline V gene has CDR1 MNHNY and CDR2 SVGAGI (reference sequence).

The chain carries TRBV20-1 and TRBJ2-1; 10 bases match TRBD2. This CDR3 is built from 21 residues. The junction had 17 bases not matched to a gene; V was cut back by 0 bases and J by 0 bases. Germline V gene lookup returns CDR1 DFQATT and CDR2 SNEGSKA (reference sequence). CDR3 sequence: CSARDPGSSGSPLSSYNEQFF. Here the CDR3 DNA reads TGCAGTGCTAGAGATCCGGGGTCTAGCGGGAGTCCTTTAAGCTCCTACAATGAGCAGTTCTTC.

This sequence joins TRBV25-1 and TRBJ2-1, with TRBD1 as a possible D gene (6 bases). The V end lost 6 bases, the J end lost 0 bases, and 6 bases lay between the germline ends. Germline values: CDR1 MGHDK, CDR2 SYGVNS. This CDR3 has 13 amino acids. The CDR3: CASRTGSYNEQFF. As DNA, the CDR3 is TGTGCCAGCAGGACAGGCTCCTACAATGAGCAGTTCTTC.

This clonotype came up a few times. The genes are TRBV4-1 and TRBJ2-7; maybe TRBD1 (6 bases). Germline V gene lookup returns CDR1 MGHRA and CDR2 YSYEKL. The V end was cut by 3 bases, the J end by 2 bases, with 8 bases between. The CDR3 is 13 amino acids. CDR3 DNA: TGCGCCAGCAGCCACCGGACAGCCTACGAGCAGTACTTC. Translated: CASSHRTAYEQYF.

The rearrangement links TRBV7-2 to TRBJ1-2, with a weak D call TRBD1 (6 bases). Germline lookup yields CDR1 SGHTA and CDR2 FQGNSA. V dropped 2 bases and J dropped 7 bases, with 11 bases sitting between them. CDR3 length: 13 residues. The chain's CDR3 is CASSLNRVAGYTF. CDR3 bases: TGTGCCAGCAGCTTAAACAGGGTTGCTGGCTACACCTTC.

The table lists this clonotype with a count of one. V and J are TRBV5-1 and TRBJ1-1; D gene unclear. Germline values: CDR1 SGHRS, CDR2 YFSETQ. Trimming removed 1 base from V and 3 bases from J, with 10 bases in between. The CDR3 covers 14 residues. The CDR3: CASSLNGRDTEAFF. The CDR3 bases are TGCGCCAGCAGCTTGAACGGTAGGGACACTGAAGCTTTCTTT.

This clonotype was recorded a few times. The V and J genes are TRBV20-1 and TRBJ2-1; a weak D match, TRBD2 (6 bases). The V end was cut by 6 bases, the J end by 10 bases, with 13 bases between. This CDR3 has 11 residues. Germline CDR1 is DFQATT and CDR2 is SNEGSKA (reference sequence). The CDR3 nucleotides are TGCAGTGCGGGTCCGGGACTGGAGCAGTTCTTC. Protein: CSAGPGLEQFF.

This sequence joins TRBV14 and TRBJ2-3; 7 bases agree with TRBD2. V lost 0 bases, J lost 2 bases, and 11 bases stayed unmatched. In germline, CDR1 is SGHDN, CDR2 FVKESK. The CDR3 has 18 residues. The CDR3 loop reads CASSQDSASGGPTDTQYF. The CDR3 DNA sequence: TGTGCCAGCAGCCAAGATTCTGCTAGCGGAGGACCCACAGATACGCAGTATTTT.

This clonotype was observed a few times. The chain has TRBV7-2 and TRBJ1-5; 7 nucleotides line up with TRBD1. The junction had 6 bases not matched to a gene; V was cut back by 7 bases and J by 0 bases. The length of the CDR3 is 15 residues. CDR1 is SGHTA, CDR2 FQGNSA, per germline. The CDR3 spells CASTATGISNQPQHF. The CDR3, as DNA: TGTGCCAGCACCGCGACAGGGATTAGCAATCAGCCCCAGCATTTT.

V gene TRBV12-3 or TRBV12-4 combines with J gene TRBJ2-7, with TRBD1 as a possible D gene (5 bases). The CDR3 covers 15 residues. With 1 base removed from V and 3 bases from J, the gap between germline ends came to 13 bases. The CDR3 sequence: CASSLEEKQDYEQYF. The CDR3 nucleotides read TGTGCCAGCAGTTTAGAGGAGAAACAGGACTACGAGCAGTACTTC.

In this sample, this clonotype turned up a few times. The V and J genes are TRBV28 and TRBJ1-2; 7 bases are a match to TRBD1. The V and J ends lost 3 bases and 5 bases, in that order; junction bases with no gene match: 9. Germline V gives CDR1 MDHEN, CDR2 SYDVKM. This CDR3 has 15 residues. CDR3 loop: CASSFPKTGHYGYTF. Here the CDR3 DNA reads TGTGCCAGCAGTTTTCCCAAGACAGGGCATTATGGCTACACCTTC.

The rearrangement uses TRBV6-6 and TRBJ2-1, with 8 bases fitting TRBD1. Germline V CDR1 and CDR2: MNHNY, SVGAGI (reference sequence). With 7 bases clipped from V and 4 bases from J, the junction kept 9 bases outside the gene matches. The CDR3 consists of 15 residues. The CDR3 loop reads CASIAGRGHYNEQFF. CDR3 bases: TGTGCCAGCATTGCGGGCAGGGGGCATTACAATGAGCAGTTCTTC.

CDR3 loop: CASSGTVNYGYTF. As DNA, the CDR3 is TGTGCCAGCAGCGGGACAGTAAACTATGGCTACACCTTC. The V and J genes are TRBV9 and TRBJ1-2, with D possibly matching TRBD1 (6 bases). CDR1 is SGDLS and CDR2 is YYNGEE in the germline V gene. This CDR3 has 13 residues. V was trimmed by 3 bases and J by 2 bases, leaving 8 bases between them.

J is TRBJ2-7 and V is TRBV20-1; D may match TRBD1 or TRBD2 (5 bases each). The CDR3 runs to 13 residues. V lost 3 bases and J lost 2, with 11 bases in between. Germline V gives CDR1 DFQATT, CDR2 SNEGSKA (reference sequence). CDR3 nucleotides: TGCAGTGCTAGGGGCTCGGGGCCCTACGAGCAGTACTTC. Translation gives CSARGSGPYEQYF.

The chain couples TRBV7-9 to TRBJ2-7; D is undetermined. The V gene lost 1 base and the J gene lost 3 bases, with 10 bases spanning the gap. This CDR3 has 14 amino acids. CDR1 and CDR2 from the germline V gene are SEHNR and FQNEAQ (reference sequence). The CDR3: CASSLGAWDYEQYF. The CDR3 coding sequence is TGTGCCAGCAGCTTAGGGGCTTGGGACTACGAGCAGTACTTC. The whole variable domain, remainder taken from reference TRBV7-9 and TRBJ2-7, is DTGVSQNPRHKITKRGQNVTFRCDPISEHNRLYWYRQTLGQGPEFLTYFQNEAQLEKSRLLSDRFSAERPKGSFSTLEIQRTEQGDSAMYLCASSLGAWDYEQYFGPGTRLTVT.

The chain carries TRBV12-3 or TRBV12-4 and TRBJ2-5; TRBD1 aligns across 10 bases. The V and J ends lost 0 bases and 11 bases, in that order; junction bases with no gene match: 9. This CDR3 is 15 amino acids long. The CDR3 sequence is CASSLAVGQGPGQYF. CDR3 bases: TGTGCCAGCAGTTTAGCAGTGGGACAGGGGCCGGGGCAGTACTTC.

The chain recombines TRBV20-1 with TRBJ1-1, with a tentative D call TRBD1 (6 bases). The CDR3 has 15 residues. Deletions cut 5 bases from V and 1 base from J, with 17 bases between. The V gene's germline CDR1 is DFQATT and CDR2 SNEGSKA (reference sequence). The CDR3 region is CSARAPGQRNTEAFF. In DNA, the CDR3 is TGCAGTGCTCGGGCTCCGGGACAACGGAACACTGAAGCTTTCTTT.

The DNA of the CDR3 is TGCAGTACGACACTCTGGGGACTAGTGGAAGAGACCCAGTACTTC. Amino acid sequence: CSTTLWGLVEETQYF. The chain has TRBV20-1 and TRBJ2-5; 8 bases agree with TRBD2. The germline V gene encodes CDR1 DFQATT and CDR2 SNEGSKA (reference sequence). Unmatched junction bases numbered 14, after V lost 8 bases and J lost 3 bases. The CDR3 sequence is 15 residues long.

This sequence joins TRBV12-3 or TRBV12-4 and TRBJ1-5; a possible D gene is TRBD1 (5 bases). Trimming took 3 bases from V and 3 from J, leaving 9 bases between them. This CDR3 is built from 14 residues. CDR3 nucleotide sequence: TGTGCCAGCAGTTTGGACAATCACAATCAGCCCCAGCATTTT. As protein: CASSLDNHNQPQHF.

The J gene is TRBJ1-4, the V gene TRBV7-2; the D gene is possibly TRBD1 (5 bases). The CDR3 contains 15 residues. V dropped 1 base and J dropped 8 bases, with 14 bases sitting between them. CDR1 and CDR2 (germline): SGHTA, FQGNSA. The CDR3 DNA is TGTGCCAGCAGCTTAGTGGCCAGGGAGGCGGAAAAACTGTTTTTT. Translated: CASSLVAREAEKLFF.

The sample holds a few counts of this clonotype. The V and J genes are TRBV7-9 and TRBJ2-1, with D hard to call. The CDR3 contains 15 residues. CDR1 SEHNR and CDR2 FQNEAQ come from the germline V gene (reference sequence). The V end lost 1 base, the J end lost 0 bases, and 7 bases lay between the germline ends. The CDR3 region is CASSLEGYSYNEQFF. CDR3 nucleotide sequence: TGTGCCAGCAGCTTAGAGGGCTACTCCTACAATGAGCAGTTCTTC.

Here the CDR3 DNA reads TGTGCTAGTGGCTTTTATAGCGGCTTCACAGATACGCAGTATTTT. It translates to CASGFYSGFTDTQYF. The chain combines TRBV12-5 with TRBJ2-3, with D possibly being TRBD2 (6 bases). V gave up 6 bases and J gave up 2 bases, with 15 bases separating them. This CDR3 is 15 amino acids long. Germline CDR1 reads LGHNT; CDR2 reads FRNRAP.

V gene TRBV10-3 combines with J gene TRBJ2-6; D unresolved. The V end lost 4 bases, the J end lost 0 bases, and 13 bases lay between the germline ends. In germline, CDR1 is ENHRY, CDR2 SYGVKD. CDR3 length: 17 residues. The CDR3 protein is CAISGRNRDSGANVLTF. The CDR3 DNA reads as TGTGCCATCAGTGGGCGCAACCGAGACTCTGGGGCCAACGTCCTGACTTTC.

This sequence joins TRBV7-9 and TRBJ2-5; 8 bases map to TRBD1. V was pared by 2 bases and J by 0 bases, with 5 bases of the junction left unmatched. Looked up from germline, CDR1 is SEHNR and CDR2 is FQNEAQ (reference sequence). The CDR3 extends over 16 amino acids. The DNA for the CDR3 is TGTGCCAGCAGCTTATCCCCAGGGGGCAACCAAGAGACCCAGTACTTC. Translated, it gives CASSLSPGGNQETQYF.

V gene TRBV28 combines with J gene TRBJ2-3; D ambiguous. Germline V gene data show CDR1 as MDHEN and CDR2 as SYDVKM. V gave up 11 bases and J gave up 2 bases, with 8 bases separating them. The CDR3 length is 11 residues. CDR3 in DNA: TGTGCCGCTATAGACACAGATACGCAGTATTTT. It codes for CAAIDTDTQYF.

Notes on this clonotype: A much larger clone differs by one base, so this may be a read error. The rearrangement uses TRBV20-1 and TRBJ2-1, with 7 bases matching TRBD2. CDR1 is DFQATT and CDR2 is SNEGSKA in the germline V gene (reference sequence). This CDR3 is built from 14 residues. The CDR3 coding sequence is TGCAGTGCTCGAGCGGGACTAAAATACAATGAGCTGTTCTTC. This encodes CSARAGLKYNELFF.

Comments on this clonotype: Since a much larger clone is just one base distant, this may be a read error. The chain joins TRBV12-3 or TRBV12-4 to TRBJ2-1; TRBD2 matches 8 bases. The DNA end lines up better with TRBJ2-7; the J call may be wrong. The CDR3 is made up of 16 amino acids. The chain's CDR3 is CASGDLAGSSYNEQYF. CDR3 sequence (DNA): TGTGCCAGCGGGGATTTAGCGGGGAGCTCCTACAATGAGCAGTACTTC.